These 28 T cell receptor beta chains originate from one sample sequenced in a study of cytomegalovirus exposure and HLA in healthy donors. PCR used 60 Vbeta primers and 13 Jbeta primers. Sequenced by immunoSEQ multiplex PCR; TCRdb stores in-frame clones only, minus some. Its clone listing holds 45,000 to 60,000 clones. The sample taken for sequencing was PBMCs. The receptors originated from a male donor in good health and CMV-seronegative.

The CDR3 region has the DNA TGTGCCAGCAGCGTAGAAGGGGTTAACGGGGAGCTGTTTTTT. It encodes CASSVEGVNGELFF. This chain links TRBV9 with TRBJ2-2, with a possible D match to TRBD1 (5 bases). Germline CDR1 reads SGDLS; CDR2 reads YYNGEE. Trimming shortened V by 0 bases and J by 7 bases, and 10 bases separated the two germline ends. The CDR3 length is 14 residues.

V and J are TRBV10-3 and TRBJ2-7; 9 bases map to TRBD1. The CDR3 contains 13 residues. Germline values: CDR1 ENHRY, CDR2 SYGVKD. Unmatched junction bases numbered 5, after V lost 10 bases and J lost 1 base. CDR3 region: CANRQGGSYEQYF. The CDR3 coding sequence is TGTGCCAACCGACAGGGGGGATCCTACGAGCAGTACTTC.

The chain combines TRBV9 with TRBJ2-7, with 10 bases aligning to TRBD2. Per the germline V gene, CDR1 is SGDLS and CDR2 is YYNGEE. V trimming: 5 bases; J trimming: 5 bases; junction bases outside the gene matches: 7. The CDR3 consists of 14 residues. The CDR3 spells CASSIAGGGDEQYF. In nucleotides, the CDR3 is TGTGCCAGCAGTATAGCGGGGGGTGGCGACGAGCAGTACTTC.

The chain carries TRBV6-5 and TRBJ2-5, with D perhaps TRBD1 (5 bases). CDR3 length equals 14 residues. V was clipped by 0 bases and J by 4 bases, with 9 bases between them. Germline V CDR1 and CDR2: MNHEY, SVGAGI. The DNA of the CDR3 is TGTGCCAGCAGTTACTCGGCAGGGTTAGAGACCCAGTACTTC. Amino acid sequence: CASSYSAGLETQYF.

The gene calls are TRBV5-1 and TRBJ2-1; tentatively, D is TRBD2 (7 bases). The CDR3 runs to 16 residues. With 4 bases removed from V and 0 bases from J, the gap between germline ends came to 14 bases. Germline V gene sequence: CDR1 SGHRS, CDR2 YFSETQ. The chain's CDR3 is CASSGSGGSSYNEQFF. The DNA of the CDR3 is TGCGCCAGCAGCGGTTCGGGGGGCTCCTCCTACAATGAGCAGTTCTTC.

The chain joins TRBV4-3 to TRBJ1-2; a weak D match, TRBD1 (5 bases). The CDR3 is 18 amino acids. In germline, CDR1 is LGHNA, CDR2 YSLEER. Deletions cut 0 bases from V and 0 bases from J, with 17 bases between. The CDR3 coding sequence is TGCGCCAGCAGCCAAGATTTGGGAGCGGGGGGAGCTAACTATGGCTACACCTTC. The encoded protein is CASSQDLGAGGANYGYTF.

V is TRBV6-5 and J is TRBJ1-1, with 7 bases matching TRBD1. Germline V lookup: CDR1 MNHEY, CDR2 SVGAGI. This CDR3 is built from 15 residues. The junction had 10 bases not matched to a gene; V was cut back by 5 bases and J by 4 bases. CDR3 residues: CASSPPTGQTTEAFF. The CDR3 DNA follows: TGTGCCAGCAGTCCTCCGACAGGGCAGACCACTGAAGCTTTCTTT.

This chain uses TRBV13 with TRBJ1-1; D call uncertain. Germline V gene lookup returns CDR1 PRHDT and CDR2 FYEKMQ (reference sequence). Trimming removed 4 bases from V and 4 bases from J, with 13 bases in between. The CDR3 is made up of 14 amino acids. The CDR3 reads CASSSEGEGTEAFF. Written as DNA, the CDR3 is TGTGCCAGCAGCTCGGAGGGCGAGGGCACTGAAGCTTTCTTT.

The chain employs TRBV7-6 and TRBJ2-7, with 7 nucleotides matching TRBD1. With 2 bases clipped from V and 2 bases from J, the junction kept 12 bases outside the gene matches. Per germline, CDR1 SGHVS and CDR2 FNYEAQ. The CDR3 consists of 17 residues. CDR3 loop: CASSLRDSLELTYEQYF. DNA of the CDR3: TGTGCCAGCAGCTTAAGGGACAGCCTAGAATTGACCTACGAGCAGTACTTC.

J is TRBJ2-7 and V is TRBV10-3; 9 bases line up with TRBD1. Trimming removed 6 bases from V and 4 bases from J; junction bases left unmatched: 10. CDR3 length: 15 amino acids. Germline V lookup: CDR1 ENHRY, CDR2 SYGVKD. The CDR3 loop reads CAISRDRDLRYEQYF. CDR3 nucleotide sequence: TGTGCCATCAGCAGGGACAGGGATCTTCGGTACGAGCAGTACTTC.

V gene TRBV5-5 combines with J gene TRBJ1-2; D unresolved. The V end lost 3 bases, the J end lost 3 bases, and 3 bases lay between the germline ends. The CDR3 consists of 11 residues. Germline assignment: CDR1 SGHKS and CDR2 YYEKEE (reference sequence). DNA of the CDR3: TGTGCCAGCAGCTCGGACTATGGCTACACCTTC. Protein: CASSSDYGYTF.

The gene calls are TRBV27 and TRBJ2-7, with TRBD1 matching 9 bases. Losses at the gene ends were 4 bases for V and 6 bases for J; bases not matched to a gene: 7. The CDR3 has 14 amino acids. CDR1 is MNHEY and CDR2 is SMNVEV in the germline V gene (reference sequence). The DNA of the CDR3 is TGTGCCAGCAGTTCCCCCGACAGGGGGATCGAGCAGTACTTC. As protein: CASSSPDRGIEQYF.

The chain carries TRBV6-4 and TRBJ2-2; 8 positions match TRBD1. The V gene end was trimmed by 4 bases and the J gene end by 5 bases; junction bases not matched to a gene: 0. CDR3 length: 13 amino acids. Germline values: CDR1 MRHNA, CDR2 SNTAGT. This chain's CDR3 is CASSGQGTGELFF. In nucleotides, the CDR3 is TGTGCCAGCAGTGGACAGGGGACCGGGGAGCTGTTTTTT.

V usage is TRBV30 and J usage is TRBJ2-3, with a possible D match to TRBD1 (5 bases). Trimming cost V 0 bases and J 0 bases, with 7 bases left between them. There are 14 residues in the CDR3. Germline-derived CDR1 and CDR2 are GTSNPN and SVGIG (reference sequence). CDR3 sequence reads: CAWSVGLSTDTQYF. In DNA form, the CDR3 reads TGTGCCTGGAGTGTGGGGCTGAGCACAGATACGCAGTATTTT.

The CDR3 protein is CASSGRGDTEAFF. DNA of the CDR3: TGCGCCAGCAGCGGCAGGGGGGACACTGAAGCTTTCTTT. The V call is TRBV10-2, the J call TRBJ1-1, with 7 bases that match TRBD1. The CDR3 spans 13 residues. Germline V CDR1 and CDR2: WSHSY, SAAADI. V lost 6 bases, J lost 3 bases, and 4 bases stayed unmatched.

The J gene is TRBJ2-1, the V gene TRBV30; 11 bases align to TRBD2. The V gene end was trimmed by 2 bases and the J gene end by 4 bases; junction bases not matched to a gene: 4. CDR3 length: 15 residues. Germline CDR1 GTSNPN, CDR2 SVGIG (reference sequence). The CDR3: CAWSRSGGGYNEQFF. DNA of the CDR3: TGTGCCTGGAGTCGTAGCGGGGGGGGTTACAATGAGCAGTTCTTC.

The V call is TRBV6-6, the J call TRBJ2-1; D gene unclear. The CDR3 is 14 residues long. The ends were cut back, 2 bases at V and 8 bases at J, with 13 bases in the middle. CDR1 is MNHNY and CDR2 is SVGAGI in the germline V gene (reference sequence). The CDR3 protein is CASSYDRGGDEQFF. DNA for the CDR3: TGTGCCAGCAGTTACGACCGTGGCGGCGATGAGCAGTTCTTC.

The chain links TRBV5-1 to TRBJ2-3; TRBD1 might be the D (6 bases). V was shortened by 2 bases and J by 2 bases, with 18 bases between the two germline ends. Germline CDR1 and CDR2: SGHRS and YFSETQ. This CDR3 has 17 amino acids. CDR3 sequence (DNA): TGCGCCAGCAGCTTAACGCCAGGGGAAAGGACCACAGATACGCAGTATTTT. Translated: CASSLTPGERTTDTQYF.

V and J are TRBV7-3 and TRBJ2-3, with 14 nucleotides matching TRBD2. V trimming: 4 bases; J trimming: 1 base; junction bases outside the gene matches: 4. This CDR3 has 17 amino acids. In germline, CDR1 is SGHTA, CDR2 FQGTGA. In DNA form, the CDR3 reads TGTGCCAGCAGCTATGGACTAGCGGGGGGCCGCACAGATACGCAGTATTTT. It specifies CASSYGLAGGRTDTQYF.

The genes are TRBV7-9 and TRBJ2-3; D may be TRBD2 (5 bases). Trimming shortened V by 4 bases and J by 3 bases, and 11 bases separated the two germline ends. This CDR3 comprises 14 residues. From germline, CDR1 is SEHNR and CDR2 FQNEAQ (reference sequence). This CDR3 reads CASSSLRGTDTQYF. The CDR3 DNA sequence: TGTGCCAGCAGCTCCCTAAGAGGGACAGATACGCAGTATTTT.

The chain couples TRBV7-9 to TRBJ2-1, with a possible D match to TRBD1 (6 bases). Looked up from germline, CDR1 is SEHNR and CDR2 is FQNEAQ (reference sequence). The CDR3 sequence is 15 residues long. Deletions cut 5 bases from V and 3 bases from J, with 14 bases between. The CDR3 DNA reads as TGTGCCAGCAGCCCCTCCGGGACACGCTACAATGAGCAGTTCTTC. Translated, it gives CASSPSGTRYNEQFF.

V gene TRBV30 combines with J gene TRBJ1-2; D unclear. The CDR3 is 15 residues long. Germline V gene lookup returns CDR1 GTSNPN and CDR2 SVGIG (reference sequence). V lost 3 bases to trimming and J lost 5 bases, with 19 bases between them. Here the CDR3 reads CAWRELPPRGYGYTF. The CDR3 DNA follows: TGTGCCTGGAGGGAACTCCCCCCCCGGGGTTATGGCTACACCTTC.

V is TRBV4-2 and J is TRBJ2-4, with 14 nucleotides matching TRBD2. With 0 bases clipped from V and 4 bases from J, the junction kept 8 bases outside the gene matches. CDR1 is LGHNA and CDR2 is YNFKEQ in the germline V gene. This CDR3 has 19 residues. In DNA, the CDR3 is TGTGCCAGCAGCCAAGACCCCACGACTAGCGGGGGGGATAAAAACATTCAGTACTTC. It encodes CASSQDPTTSGGDKNIQYF.

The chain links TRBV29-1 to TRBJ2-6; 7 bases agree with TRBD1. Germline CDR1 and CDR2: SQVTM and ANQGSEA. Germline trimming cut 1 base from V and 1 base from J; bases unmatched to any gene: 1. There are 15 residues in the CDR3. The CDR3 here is CSVEGQGSGANVLTF. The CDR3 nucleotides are TGCAGCGTTGAAGGACAGGGATCTGGGGCCAACGTCCTGACTTTC. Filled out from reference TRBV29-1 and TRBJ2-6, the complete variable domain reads SAVISQKPSRDICQRGTSLTIQCQVDSQVTMMFWYRQQPGQSLTLIATANQGSEATYESGFVIDKFPISRPNLTFSTLTVSNMSPEDSSIYLCSVEGQGSGANVLTFGAGSRLTVL.

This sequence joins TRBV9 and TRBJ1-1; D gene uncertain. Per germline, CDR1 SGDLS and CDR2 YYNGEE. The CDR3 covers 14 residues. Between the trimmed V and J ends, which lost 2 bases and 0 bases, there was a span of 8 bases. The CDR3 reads CASSVRDLNTEAFF. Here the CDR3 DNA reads TGTGCCAGCAGCGTTCGGGATTTGAACACTGAAGCTTTCTTT.

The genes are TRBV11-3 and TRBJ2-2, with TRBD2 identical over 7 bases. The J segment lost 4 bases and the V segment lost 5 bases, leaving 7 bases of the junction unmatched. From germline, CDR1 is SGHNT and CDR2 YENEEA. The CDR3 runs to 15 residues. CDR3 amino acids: CASSLKRGGTGELFF. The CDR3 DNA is TGTGCCAGCAGCCTAAAGCGGGGTGGCACCGGGGAGCTGTTTTTT. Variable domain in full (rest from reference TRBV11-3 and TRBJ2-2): EAGVVQSPRYKIIEKKQPVAFWCNPISGHNTLYWYLQNLGQGPELLIRYENEEAVDDSQLPKDRFSAERLKGVDSTLKIQPAELGDSAVYLCASSLKRGGTGELFFGEGSRLTVL.

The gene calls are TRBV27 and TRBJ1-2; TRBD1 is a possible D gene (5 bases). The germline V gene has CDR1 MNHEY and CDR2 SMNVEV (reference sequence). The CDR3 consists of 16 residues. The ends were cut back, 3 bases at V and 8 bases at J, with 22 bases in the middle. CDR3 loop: CASSFARSPGAAGYTF. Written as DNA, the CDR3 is TGTGCCAGCAGTTTTGCCCGGTCACCTGGGGCGGCGGGCTACACCTTC.

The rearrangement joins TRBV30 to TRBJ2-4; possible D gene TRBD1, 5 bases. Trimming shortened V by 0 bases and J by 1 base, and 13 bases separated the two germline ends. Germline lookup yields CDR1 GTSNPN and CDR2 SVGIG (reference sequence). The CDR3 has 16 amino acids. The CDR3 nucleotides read TGTGCCTGGAGTGTAGCAGGGATTGCGGCCAAAAACATTCAGTACTTC. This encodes CAWSVAGIAAKNIQYF.